What follows are 8 T cell receptor beta chains derived from one specimen sequenced in a study of T cells after yellow fever vaccination. TCRdb itself ran the 5' RACE reads through MiXCR, one entry per CDR3 protein. The sample holds 350,000 to 450,000 distinct CDR3 sequences, over 5% seen once. The starting material was PBMCs, obtained 5 days after the yellow fever booster vaccination. Every receptor here comes from a man aged 25-45 years who received the YFV17D yellow fever vaccine.

The CDR3 nucleotides read TGTGCCAACTTCCGGACTAGCGGGAGGGACGAGCAGTACTTC. Protein sequence: CANFRTSGRDEQYF. The chain uses TRBV27 and TRBJ2-7; 15 bases are a match to TRBD2. Trimming took 10 bases from V and 5 from J; bases not matched to a gene: 6. The CDR3 runs to 14 residues. CDR1 is MNHEY, CDR2 SMNVEV, per germline (reference sequence).

The rearrangement uses TRBV9 and TRBJ2-3; TRBD2 matches at 7 bases. The CDR3 totals 14 residues. The trim removed 4 bases at V and 1 base at J, leaving 3 bases unmatched. The germline V gene has CDR1 SGDLS and CDR2 YYNGEE. CDR3 nucleotides: TGTGCCAGCAGCATAGCGGGCCGCACAGATACGCAGTATTTT. Amino acid sequence: CASSIAGRTDTQYF.

Ten or more counts support this clonotype. This chain uses TRBV5-6 with TRBJ1-2; D is uncertain. Germline V gives CDR1 SGHDT, CDR2 YYEEEE. CDR3 size: 14 residues. V was pared by 4 bases and J by 4 bases, with 14 bases between. The CDR3 sequence is CASSNWWAPYGYTF. For the CDR3, the DNA is TGTGCCAGCAGCAATTGGTGGGCCCCCTATGGCTACACCTTC.

This clonotype was picked up many times. The CDR3 spells CASSFPRGVGYEQYF. CDR3 bases: TGTGCCAGCAGTTTCCCTCGGGGGGTTGGCTACGAGCAGTACTTC. This chain uses TRBV28 with TRBJ2-7; 7 positions agree with TRBD2. Trimming at V came to 3 bases and at J to 3 bases, leaving 8 bases not matched to a gene. CDR1 is MDHEN and CDR2 is SYDVKM in the germline V gene. The CDR3 has 15 amino acids.

This clonotype has at least ten counts. The V and J genes are TRBV27 and TRBJ2-3; TRBD2 agrees at 7 bases. Germline-derived CDR1 and CDR2 are MNHEY and SMNVEV (reference sequence). The CDR3 runs 15 residues. V lost 5 bases to trimming and J lost 4 bases; unmatched junction nucleotides: 9. The CDR3 spells CASSPYGRRADTQYF. The CDR3, as DNA: TGTGCCAGCAGTCCGTACGGGAGGAGGGCAGATACGCAGTATTTT.

This clonotype has just a few counts. This rearrangement joins TRBV6-2 or TRBV6-3 to TRBJ2-1; D gene ambiguous. CDR1 is MNHEY and CDR2 is SVGEGT in the germline V gene. CDR3 length: 16 residues. V lost 6 bases to trimming and J lost 0 bases, with 15 bases between them. The CDR3 DNA is TGTGCCAGCAGAGCGAGGACGCCGAGCTCCTACAATGAGCAGTTCTTC. Encoded protein: CASRARTPSSYNEQFF.

This clonotype came up a few times. This chain links TRBV5-1 with TRBJ2-1, with D maybe TRBD1 (5 bases). This CDR3 region has 15 residues. Per the germline V gene, CDR1 is SGHRS and CDR2 is YFSETQ. V was cut by 4 bases and J by 4 bases, with 15 bases left in between. The CDR3, as DNA: TGCGCCAGCAGCCAAACTATGGCAGGGTACAATGAGCAGTTCTTC. Its translation: CASSQTMAGYNEQFF.

The chain combines TRBV5-5 with TRBJ2-1; D gene ambiguous. The germline gives CDR1 SGHKS, CDR2 YYEKEE (reference sequence). With 0 bases removed from V and 0 bases from J, the gap between germline ends came to 13 bases. The CDR3 has 17 amino acids. The CDR3 DNA is TGTGCCAGCAGCTTGGGTGGGTGGCAAAGCTCCTACAATGAGCAGTTCTTC. As protein: CASSLGGWQSSYNEQFF.